Below, 28 T cell receptor beta chains from the same sample are listed, as sequenced in a study of control samples from healthy donors and cancer patients. Generated by immunoSEQ multiplex PCR, the TCRdb table keeps only in-frame clones and is missing some. The sample holds 150,000 to 200,000 clones; 95% to 96% are singletons and the top ten take under 1.2%. Source material: blood. These TCRs come from a woman aged 25 to 39 in good health.

The rearrangement links TRBV2 to TRBJ2-3; 7 nucleotides agree with TRBD2. From germline, CDR1 is SNHLY and CDR2 FYNNEI. The trim removed 3 bases at V and 5 bases at J, leaving 5 bases unmatched. The CDR3 length is 14 residues. In nucleotides, the CDR3 is TGTGCCAGCAGTGAGGGCCTAGCGGTAGATACGCAGTATTTT. This gives the protein CASSEGLAVDTQYF.

The chain uses TRBV29-1 and TRBJ2-1; 10 positions match TRBD2. The V segment lost 4 bases and the J segment 7 bases; nucleotides outside the gene matches: 4. Germline loops: CDR1 SQVTM, CDR2 ANQGSEA. The CDR3 is 13 amino acids. The CDR3 DNA reads TGCAGCGTTGTAGCGGGAGGTATTAATGAGCAGTTCTTC. As protein: CSVVAGGINEQFF.

V and J are TRBV11-2 and TRBJ2-7, with a possible D match to TRBD1 (6 bases). The V and J ends lost 5 bases and 5 bases respectively, with 28 bases between them. The germline gives CDR1 SGHAT, CDR2 FQNNGV. The CDR3 contains 18 residues. In DNA form, the CDR3 reads TGTGCCAGCAGCGTTAGTCCCCGGGGACACCGATCGAAAAACGAGCAGTACTTC. This codes for CASSVSPRGHRSKNEQYF.

V is TRBV30 and J is TRBJ1-5; D is possibly TRBD1 (6 bases). The germline V gene encodes CDR1 GTSNPN and CDR2 SVGIG (reference sequence). Between the trimmed V and J ends, which lost 0 bases and 9 bases, there was a span of 15 bases. The CDR3 totals 14 residues. The CDR3 nucleotides read TGTGCCTGGAGTGTTTTGGACAGCGTGAGGCCCCAGCATTTT. Translation: CAWSVLDSVRPQHF.

The chain employs TRBV9 and TRBJ2-1, with 11 bases matching TRBD2. Germline CDR1 is SGDLS and CDR2 is YYNGEE. The length of the CDR3 is 15 residues. The V and J ends lost 3 bases and 3 bases, in that order; junction bases with no gene match: 2. CDR3 in DNA: TGTGCCAGCAGCGACGGGACTAGCGGCTACAATGAGCAGTTCTTC. Translating it yields CASSDGTSGYNEQFF.

The rearrangement links TRBV29-1 to TRBJ2-7, with 10 positions matching TRBD1. V was clipped by 4 bases and J by 2 bases; unmatched bases: 5. CDR1 is SQVTM, CDR2 ANQGSEA, per germline. The CDR3 is made up of 14 amino acids. The CDR3 spells CSVGGTGAPYEQYF. The DNA of the CDR3 is TGCAGCGTTGGAGGGACAGGGGCCCCCTACGAGCAGTACTTC.

The chain couples TRBV19 to TRBJ1-1; 11 positions agree with TRBD1. Trimming at V came to 6 bases and at J to 0 bases, leaving 9 bases not matched to a gene. Germline values: CDR1 LNHDA, CDR2 SQIVND (reference sequence). The CDR3 runs to 17 residues. DNA of the CDR3: TGTGCCAGTAGGGTGGACAGGGGGCGTCCGCTGAACACTGAAGCTTTCTTT. Protein: CASRVDRGRPLNTEAFF.

V usage is TRBV30 and J usage is TRBJ1-3; tentative D call: TRBD1 (6 bases). The CDR3 has 12 amino acids. V shed 5 bases and J shed 4 bases, with 9 bases lying between them. CDR1 and CDR2 (germline): GTSNPN, SVGIG (reference sequence). CDR3 nucleotides: TGTGCCTGGGGGGACAACGGAAACACCATATATTTT. This translates into CAWGDNGNTIYF.

In this sample, this clone turned up once. This chain links TRBV20-1 with TRBJ1-1, with D unclear. V lost 3 bases and J lost 1, with 12 bases in between. The CDR3 is 14 residues long. Germline lookup yields CDR1 DFQATT and CDR2 SNEGSKA (reference sequence). Here the CDR3 reads CSASSGASNTEAFF. In DNA form, the CDR3 reads TGCAGTGCTAGTAGCGGAGCATCGAACACTGAAGCTTTCTTT.

The chain uses TRBV28 and TRBJ2-7, with D perhaps TRBD2 (6 bases). Germline V gene data show CDR1 as MDHEN and CDR2 as SYDVKM. The CDR3 is made up of 15 amino acids. The germline V and J ends were trimmed by 6 bases and 0 bases, with 15 bases remaining between them. The DNA for the CDR3 is TGTGCCAGCAGCTCCGGGAGACGGAGCTCCTACGAGCAGTACTTC. This codes for CASSSGRRSSYEQYF.

The V and J genes are TRBV28 and TRBJ2-7, with 11 bases fitting TRBD2. Germline values: CDR1 MDHEN, CDR2 SYDVKM. After removal of 4 bases from V and 1 base from J, the junction contained 9 bases not matched to a gene. The length of the CDR3 is 17 residues. CDR3 residues: CASSSVGLAESSYEQYF. CDR3 sequence (DNA): TGTGCCAGCAGTTCGGTGGGACTAGCGGAATCATCCTACGAGCAGTACTTC.

This clone was seen a single time. The chain links TRBV19 to TRBJ1-1; a possible D gene is TRBD1 (5 bases). CDR1 is LNHDA and CDR2 is SQIVND in the germline V gene (reference sequence). V lost 1 base to trimming and J lost 1 base, with 10 bases between them. This CDR3 is 15 amino acids long. The CDR3 DNA is TGTGCCAGTAGTATAGCCACCACAGGGAACACTGAAGCTTTCTTT. Translation: CASSIATTGNTEAFF. Looking up the rest from reference TRBV19 and TRBJ1-1 gives the full variable domain: DGGITQSPKYLFRKEGQNVTLSCEQNLNHDAMYWYRQDPGQGLRLIYYSQIVNDFQKGDIAEGYSVSREKKESFPLTVTSAQKNPTAFYLCASSIATTGNTEAFFGQGTRLTVV.

J is TRBJ2-7 and V is TRBV5-1, with D possibly being TRBD1 (6 bases). This CDR3 has 15 residues. Germline V gene sequence: CDR1 SGHRS, CDR2 YFSETQ. Between the trimmed V and J ends, which lost 1 base and 2 bases, there was a span of 13 bases. CDR3 protein: CASSLKSDRPYEQYF. DNA of the CDR3: TGCGCCAGCAGCTTGAAAAGCGACAGGCCCTACGAGCAGTACTTC.

J is TRBJ2-7 and V is TRBV3-1 (or the pseudogene TRBV3-2), with 10 bases that match TRBD2. V was pared by 0 bases and J by 5 bases, with 10 bases of the junction left unmatched. In germline, CDR1 is LGHDT, CDR2 YNNKEL (reference sequence). The CDR3 runs 17 residues. CDR3 coding DNA: TGTGCCAGCAGCCAAGATCGGAGCGGGAGGGCCCGGGACGAGCAGTACTTC. Translating gives CASSQDRSGRARDEQYF.

This rearrangement joins TRBV6-5 to TRBJ2-1, with 9 bases matching TRBD1. Unmatched junction bases numbered 7, after V lost 8 bases and J lost 5 bases. The germline V gene encodes CDR1 MNHEY and CDR2 SVGAGI. CDR3 length: 14 amino acids. This chain's CDR3 is CASGRQGVDNEQFF. For the CDR3, the DNA is TGTGCCAGCGGCCGACAGGGGGTAGACAATGAGCAGTTCTTC.

This rearrangement joins TRBV5-1 to TRBJ2-1, with 9 nucleotides matching TRBD2. The germline V gene has CDR1 SGHRS and CDR2 YFSETQ. This CDR3 is built from 15 residues. V was pared by 4 bases and J by 0 bases, with 2 bases of the junction left unmatched. The CDR3 bases are TGCGCCAGCAGCGGGACTAGCTTCTCCTACAATGAGCAGTTCTTC. It translates to CASSGTSFSYNEQFF.

V gene TRBV7-9 combines with J gene TRBJ2-3; D might be TRBD1 (6 bases). Per germline, CDR1 SEHNR and CDR2 FQNEAQ (reference sequence). The CDR3 contains 13 residues. V lost 5 bases to trimming and J lost 4 bases, with 10 bases between them. CDR3 loop: CASSRQAPDTQYF. CDR3 DNA: TGTGCCAGCAGCCGACAGGCCCCAGATACGCAGTATTTT.

The chain uses TRBV5-6 and TRBJ2-7; 10 nucleotides line up with TRBD2. Germline V lookup: CDR1 SGHDT, CDR2 YYEEEE. This CDR3 spans 15 amino acids. V shed 4 bases, J shed 2 bases, and the junction held 6 bases outside the gene matches. DNA of the CDR3: TGTGCCAGCAGCCGGCGCCTAGCGGGAGCCTACGAGCAGTACTTC. Translated, it gives CASSRRLAGAYEQYF.

The genes are TRBV5-1 and TRBJ1-1; a weak D match, TRBD1 (5 bases). V was shortened by 0 bases and J by 4 bases, with 10 bases between the two germline ends. This CDR3 spans 14 amino acids. Germline-derived CDR1 and CDR2 are SGHRS and YFSETQ. CDR3 loop: CASSLDSGSTEAFF. The CDR3 DNA sequence: TGCGCCAGCAGCTTGGACTCAGGGAGCACTGAAGCTTTCTTT. The entire variable domain, with the rest obtained from reference TRBV5-1 and TRBJ1-1, is as follows: KAGVTQTPRYLIKTRGQQVTLSCSPISGHRSVSWYQQTPGQGLQFLFEYFSETQRNKGNFPGRFSGRQFSNSRSEMNVSTLELGDSALYLCASSLDSGSTEAFFGQGTRLTVV.

The chain combines TRBV5-6 with TRBJ2-1, with 7 positions matching TRBD1. Looked up from germline, CDR1 is SGHDT and CDR2 is YYEEEE. The CDR3 extends over 13 amino acids. With 6 bases clipped from V and 8 bases from J, the junction kept 8 bases outside the gene matches. In DNA form, the CDR3 reads TGTGCCAGCAATTGGTTAGGGGGCGATGAGCAGTTCTTC. Its protein is CASNWLGGDEQFF.

CDR3 protein: CASSVAGQGDAGELFF. In DNA form, the CDR3 reads TGTGCCAGCAGCGTCGCGGGACAGGGGGACGCCGGGGAGCTGTTTTTT. V gene TRBV9 combines with J gene TRBJ2-2, with 11 bases aligning to TRBD1. CDR3 length equals 16 residues. Trimming cost V 2 bases and J 6 bases; bases outside gene matches: 6. The germline gives CDR1 SGDLS, CDR2 YYNGEE.

The CDR3 DNA follows: TGTGCCAGCAGGGAGGCGGAAAAACTGTTTTTT. Residues: CASREAEKLFF. The V call is TRBV12-3 or TRBV12-4, the J call TRBJ1-4; no definite D call. This CDR3 region has 11 residues. V shed 6 bases and J shed 8 bases, with 7 bases lying between them.

The chain employs TRBV11-3 and TRBJ2-1; TRBD2 aligns across 14 bases. CDR3 size: 16 residues. CDR1 SGHNT and CDR2 YENEEA come from the germline V gene. The junction had 4 bases not matched to a gene; V was cut back by 5 bases and J by 4 bases. CDR3 protein: CASSPRTSGRYNEQFF. In nucleotides, the CDR3 is TGTGCCAGCAGCCCTAGGACTAGCGGGAGGTACAATGAGCAGTTCTTC.

The chain links TRBV25-1 to TRBJ1-1, with TRBD1 as a possible D gene (5 bases). Between the trimmed V and J ends, which lost 5 bases and 0 bases, there was a span of 10 bases. The germline V gene has CDR1 MGHDK and CDR2 SYGVNS. CDR3 length: 14 amino acids. CDR3: CASSLQGLNTEAFF. The DNA of the CDR3 is TGTGCCAGCAGTCTCCAGGGCCTGAACACTGAAGCTTTCTTT.

This chain uses TRBV11-2 with TRBJ1-2; D is possibly TRBD1 (5 bases). Trimming shortened V by 1 base and J by 6 bases, and 15 bases separated the two germline ends. Germline CDR1 is SGHAT and CDR2 is FQNNGV. The CDR3 spans 15 residues. The CDR3 here is CASSLVKWRGNGYTF. The CDR3 bases are TGTGCCAGCAGCTTAGTCAAGTGGCGGGGGAATGGCTACACCTTC.

The chain links TRBV19 to TRBJ1-5; D is possibly TRBD1 (5 bases). This CDR3 is 15 amino acids long. Trimming shortened V by 0 bases and J by 4 bases, and 10 bases separated the two germline ends. CDR1 and CDR2 (germline): LNHDA, SQIVND (reference sequence). CDR3 nucleotide sequence: TGTGCCAGTAGTATAGACAGGGCGGGGAATCAGCCCCAGCATTTT. It yields the protein CASSIDRAGNQPQHF.

The J gene is TRBJ1-1, the V gene TRBV5-1; 9 bases are shared with TRBD1. Germline lookup yields CDR1 SGHRS and CDR2 YFSETQ. There are 12 residues in the CDR3. V lost 4 bases and J lost 8; bases outside the gene matches: 3. The CDR3 here is CASSLGTGEAFF. The CDR3 bases are TGCGCCAGCAGCCTTGGGACAGGGGAAGCTTTCTTT.

This rearrangement joins TRBV10-3 to TRBJ1-3; D remains unclear. V lost 0 bases and J 0 bases, leaving 12 bases between the germline ends. The germline V gene encodes CDR1 ENHRY and CDR2 SYGVKD. CDR3 length: 17 residues. CDR3 in DNA: TGTGCCATCAGTGAGTCGAATGCGGGCCTCTCTGGAAACACCATATATTTT. Translation: CAISESNAGLSGNTIYF.